Sequencing of this T cell receptor (beta chain) was carried out in a study of long-term antiretroviral therapy in people with HIV. Survey-level resolution applied to immunoSEQ assay v3.0. Clones were read by immunoSEQ multiplex PCR, and TCRdb kept only the in-frame ones, dropping some. The profile shows tens of thousands of clones, about 89% of them singletons. The study's findings and limits: ART was followed by higher diversity that remained below transplant donor controls.

On this clone itself: Antigen: not known.

Trimming removed 5 bases from V and 5 bases from J; junction bases left unmatched: 11. The germline V gene has CDR1 SGHNT and CDR2 YENEEA. CDR3 size: 16 residues. This chain links TRBV11-3 with TRBJ2-1, with 8 nucleotides matching TRBD2. The sequenced sample was unsorted PBMCs, obtained 0.1 years before starting antiretroviral therapy. The TCR sequence derives from a woman aged 50 to 65 with HIV. For the CDR3, the DNA is TGTGCCAGCAGCACCCGGGGGGGCGGGGGGCACAATGAGCAGTTCTTC. Its translation is CASSTRGGGGHNEQFF.